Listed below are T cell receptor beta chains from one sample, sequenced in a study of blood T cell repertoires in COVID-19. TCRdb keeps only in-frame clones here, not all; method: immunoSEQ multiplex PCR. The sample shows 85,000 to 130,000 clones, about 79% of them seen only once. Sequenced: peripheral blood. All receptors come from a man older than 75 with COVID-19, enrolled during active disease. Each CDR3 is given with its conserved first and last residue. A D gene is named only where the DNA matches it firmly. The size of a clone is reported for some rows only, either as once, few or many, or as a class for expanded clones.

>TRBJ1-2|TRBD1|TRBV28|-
TGTGCCAGCAGTTTGGGGGGACAGGGAGGGTATGGCTACACCTTC
CASSLGGQGGYGYTF
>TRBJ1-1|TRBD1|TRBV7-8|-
TGTGCCAGCAGCTTTCGGACAGGGCTGAACACTGAAGCTTTCTTT
CASSFRTGLNTEAFF
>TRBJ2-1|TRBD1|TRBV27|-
TGTGCCAGCAGTTTATTCGTGACAGGGGGCGTTTTCGATGAGCAGTTCTTC
CASSLFVTGGVFDEQFF
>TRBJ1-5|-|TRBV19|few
TGTGCCAGTAGTATAATGGCAGGGAATCAGCCCCAGCATTTT
CASSIMAGNQPQHF
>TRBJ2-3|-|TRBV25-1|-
TGTGCCAGCAGTCCATCCACGGGGGAGGATACGCAGTATTTT
CASSPSTGEDTQYF
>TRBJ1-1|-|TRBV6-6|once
TGTGCCAGCAGTGGGGTTCAGGGGAGCACTGAAGCTTTCTTT
CASSGVQGSTEAFF
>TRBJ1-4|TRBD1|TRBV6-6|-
TGTGCCAGCAGGATGACAGGGGGTTTAGGGGAACTGTTTTTT
CASRMTGGLGELFF
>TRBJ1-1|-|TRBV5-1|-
TGCGCCAGCAGCGCGGGGTTGACCGGGACTGTCATGAACACTGAAGCTTTCTTT
CASSAGLTGTVMNTEAFF
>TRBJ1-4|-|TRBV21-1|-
TGTGCCAGCAGCAAAGGGACAGGGGGCTTTCGGGAAAAACTGTTTTTT
CASSKGTGGFREKLFF
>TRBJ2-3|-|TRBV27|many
TGTGCCAGCAGTTTATCCAGGCCAGATACGCAGTATTTT
CASSLSRPDTQYF
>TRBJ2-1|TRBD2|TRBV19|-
TGTGCCAGTAGTTTGGGACTAGCGGGAGTGTACAATGAGCAGTTCTTC
CASSLGLAGVYNEQFF
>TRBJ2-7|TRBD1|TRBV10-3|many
TGTGCCATCAAAGGACAGGGCTACGAGCAGTACTTC
CAIKGQGYEQYF
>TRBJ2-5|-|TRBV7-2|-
TGTGCCAGCAGCTCGTATCTGGAGGAGACCCAGTACTTC
CASSSYLEETQYF
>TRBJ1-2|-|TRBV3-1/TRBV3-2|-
TGTGCCAGCAGCCAAGATGGGGGGGTGTATGGCTACACCTTC
CASSQDGGVYGYTF
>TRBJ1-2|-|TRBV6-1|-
TGTGCCAGCAGTGAAGGAAGTGCAGGGAACTATGGCTACACCTTC
CASSEGSAGNYGYTF
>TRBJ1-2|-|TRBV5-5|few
TGTGCCAGCAGCTTGGTAGCGGGCGCCAACTATGGCTACACCTTC
CASSLVAGANYGYTF
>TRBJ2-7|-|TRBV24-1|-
TGTGCCACCAGTCACAGCGGGTCCTACGAGCAGTACTTC
CATSHSGSYEQYF
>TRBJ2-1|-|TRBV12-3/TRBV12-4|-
TGTGCCAGCAGTTTACTTGGAGCGAATGAGCAGTTCTTC
CASSLLGANEQFF
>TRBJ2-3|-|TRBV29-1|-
TGCAGCGTTGAGTCAGGGATGGTAGATACGCAGTATTTT
CSVESGMVDTQYF
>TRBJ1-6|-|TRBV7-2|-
TGTGCCAGCAGCTTATCGGGCCGCGGGACTTCACCCCTCCACTTT
CASSLSGRGTSPLHF
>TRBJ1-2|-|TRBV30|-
TGTGCCTGGAGTGTCATGACAGACTATGGCTACACCTTC
CAWSVMTDYGYTF